Here is one T cell receptor beta chain with its context. This sample stems from a study of blood T cell repertoires in COVID-19. Looking at the study overall: Acute and convalescent COVID-19 specimens originated in the United States, Italy and Spain. From T cells, B-cell-depleted T cells, or PBMCs came the material, which was cDNA or gDNA.

Sequenced by immunoSEQ multiplex PCR; TCRdb stores in-frame clones only, minus some. The sample has roughly 250,000 clones, 81% seen once. The CDR3 covers 16 residues. Germline V gene sequence: CDR1 LNHNV, CDR2 YYDKDF (reference sequence). Trimming removed 0 bases at V and 2 bases at J, with 14 bases between. The V call is TRBV15, the J call TRBJ2-7; possible D gene TRBD2, 6 bases. Sequenced: peripheral blood. The TCR sequence derives from a woman aged 55-75 years with active or convalescent COVID-19. CDR3 DNA: TGTGCCACCAGCAGAGACCGTCGACTAGTACCCTACGAGCAGTACTTC. Translated, it gives CATSRDRRLVPYEQYF.